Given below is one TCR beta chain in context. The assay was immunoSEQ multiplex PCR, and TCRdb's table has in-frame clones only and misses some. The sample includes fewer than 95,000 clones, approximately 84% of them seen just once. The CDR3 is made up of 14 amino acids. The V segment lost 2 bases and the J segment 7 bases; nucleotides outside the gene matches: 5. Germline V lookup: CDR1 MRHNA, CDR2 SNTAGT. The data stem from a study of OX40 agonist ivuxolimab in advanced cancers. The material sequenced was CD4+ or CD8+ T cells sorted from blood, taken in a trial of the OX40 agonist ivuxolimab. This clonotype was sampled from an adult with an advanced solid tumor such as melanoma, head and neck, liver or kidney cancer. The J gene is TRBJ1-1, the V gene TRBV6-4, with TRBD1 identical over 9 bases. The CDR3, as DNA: TGTGCCAGCAGTGACGAGACAGGGGGTGGTGAAGCTTTCTTT. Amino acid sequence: CASSDETGGGEAFF.